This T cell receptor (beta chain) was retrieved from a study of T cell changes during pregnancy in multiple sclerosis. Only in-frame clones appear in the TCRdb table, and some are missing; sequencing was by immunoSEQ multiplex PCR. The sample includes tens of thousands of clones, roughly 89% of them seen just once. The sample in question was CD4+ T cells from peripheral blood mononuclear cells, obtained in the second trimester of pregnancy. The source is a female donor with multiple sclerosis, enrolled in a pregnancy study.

CDR3 protein: CASSFSGLAREQFF. Here the CDR3 DNA reads TGTGCCAGCAGTTTTTCCGGACTAGCCCGTGAGCAGTTCTTC. The V call is TRBV28, the J call TRBJ2-1, with 8 bases matching TRBD2. Germline-derived CDR1 and CDR2 are MDHEN and SYDVKM. The CDR3 runs 14 residues. The trim removed 3 bases at V and 9 bases at J, leaving 7 bases unmatched.